The sequence of this TCR beta chain was determined in a study of response to subunit inactivated influenza vaccine. Notes on the study in general: Authors suggested that a seasonal influenza vaccination recruits few new T cells each time.

On this clonotype: Its specificity is not known.

The germline V gene has CDR1 DFQATT and CDR2 SNEGSKA (reference sequence). Trimming removed 4 bases at V and 0 bases at J, with 10 bases between. The CDR3 extends over 14 amino acids. TCRdb independently ran MiXCR on the RT-PCR reads; one entry per CDR3 protein. The sample holds around 470,000 distinct CDR3 sequences, 7.2% seen once. This TCR derives from a man aged 45-69 years who received an inactivated influenza vaccine. Sample: PBMCs from blood, taken less than 30 months after vaccination. This chain uses TRBV20-1 with TRBJ2-1; no reliable D call. The CDR3 is CSAMTLSSYNEQFF. Here the CDR3 DNA reads TGCAGTGCTATGACACTAAGCTCCTACAATGAGCAGTTCTTC.